The following is a TCR beta chain sequence with its context. The germline V and J ends were trimmed by 1 base and 1 base, with 4 bases remaining between them. The CDR3 runs 13 residues. Germline CDR1 reads SGHTA; CDR2 reads FQGTGA. The sample belongs to a study of shared clonotypes between healthy human individuals. The protocol was immunoSEQ multiplex PCR, while the TCRdb copy is restricted to in-frame clones and leaves out a portion. Among around 2.3 million clones, approximately 94% were seen once, and the ten largest hold approximately 0.13%. The specimen sequenced was naive CD4+ T cells sorted from blood. The subset is: CD45RA+ positively selected. The chain joins TRBV7-3 to TRBJ2-5; D unclear. The clonotype originates from a man aged 18-30 years in good health. The CDR3 nucleotides are TGTGCCAGCAGCTTAATCCCCCAAGAGACCCAGTACTTC. Translation gives CASSLIPQETQYF.